This entry features one T cell receptor (beta chain) sequence. Its antigen remains unidentified. Base-call qualities are not available, and no considerably larger clone is one nucleotide away. Using the deep immunoSEQ assay, TCR CDR3 regions were amplified from genomic DNA by multiplex PCR. Extracted genomic DNA from each cell subset was distributed evenly across all wells of several immunoSEQ 96-well plates, and each plate was treated as a replicate. Each replicate PCR for sorted subsets received around 0.2 ug genomic DNA, equal to about 30,000 T cell genomes. Purified libraries were measured with a Qubit 3.0 fluorometer, size-checked on a Bioanalyzer 2100, and measured again with the KAPA Library Quantification kit. Each immunoSEQ 96-well plate was sequenced on its own single-read 150-cycle Illumina NextSeq 550 flow cell. The published analysis was carried out like this. Because the immunoSEQ output held only junctional sequences and lacked quality scores, the filtering could not match the filtering applied to full-length reads. Sequences were annotated with PyIR, a Python wrapper for IgBLAST v1.9, and V/J genes and CDR3 were assigned using IMGT germline references. Any read was removed if the V/J assignment was weak (E-value above 1e-6), the CDR3 was missing, or the read contained stop codons, out-of-frame junctions, or ambiguous translated residues. V3J clonotypes were defined by identical inferred V gene, J gene, and CDR3 amino acid sequence. To compute the percentage overlap between repertoires, the number of shared unique clonotypes was divided by the size of the smaller repertoire. RTK rarefaction, the Chao1 estimator, and Recon v2.1 estimates of unobserved clonotypes were used to assess repertoire richness. Generation probabilities for all TCRbeta clonotypes obtained by the gDNA method from four donors were computed using OLGA. The source is immuneACCESS, and TCRdb retained only in-frame sequences with V and J called. Part of the clones is not carried over; for the studies checked, unresolved V genes explain less than half of this, and the remainder is unexplained. V, J and clone size are those of that table, while D and trimming were read from the DNA. The sample has around 1,000,000 clones on record, roughly 80% of them singletons. The ten largest make up approximately 0.95% of the sample.

This specimen comes from a study of shared clonotypes between healthy human individuals (dated by TCRdb to the early 2020s). About the study as a whole: Two women and a few men aged 18 to 49 years were included in the cohort. The study deeply sequenced blood TCR repertoires of five healthy adults to estimate repertoire size and the extent of clonotype sharing between individuals. Libraries were prepared and TCR repertoires were sequenced by different laboratories using diverse techniques, in order to increase sequencing depth and limit assay-specific biases. Leukapheresis yielded between about 0.85 and 9.5 billion PBMCs per donor. Per donor, three plates each were used for CD4 naive and CD4 memory, two for CD8 naive, and one for CD8 memory.

From V the trimming removes 2 bases and from J it removes 5 bases, while the gene matches leave 5 bases of the junction unaccounted for. The germline V gene yields KGHSH for CDR1 and LQKENI for CDR2. The CDR3 measures 14 amino acids from cysteine to phenylalanine. Kept here is only the CDR3 DNA, which spans 42 bases and is read in frame from base 1. Study-wide findings and limitations: Naive subsets generally had larger estimated clonotype richness than memory subsets did. Sharing across a handful of donors was observed for about 4.8% of naive CD4, 3.5% of naive CD8, about 2.3% of memory CD4, and about 0.4% of memory CD8 clonotypes. Sampling was restricted to blood, and TCR repertoires in tissues likely differ from the TCR repertoires found in blood. Pairwise subsampling led to the expectation that sequencing depth would affect the degree of clonotype sharing among donors. Even with the large sequencing depth, rarefaction of the sorted-subset datasets indicated that sequencing was incomplete. Because the study included only a small number of donors, the genetic and exposure-history diversity represented was limited. Higher generation probabilities were observed for clonotypes shared by all four sorted-subset donors than for non-shared clonotypes.

The donors were healthy, HIV-negative adults who had no recently reported acute infections or vaccinations. Every donor was a Caucasian adult residing in Nashville, Tennessee, USA. CD4+ T cells were enriched by magnetic negative selection, after which naive cells were positively selected on CD45RA and the negative fraction was taken as the memory subset. Blood was collected by leukapheresis, and PBMCs were isolated by Ficoll-Histopaque density gradient centrifugation and then cryopreserved in liquid nitrogen vapor phase. Analytical flow cytometry was used to check the purity and quantity of every magnetically sorted T cell population. Each sorted fraction had its genomic DNA isolated and then quantified by UV absorbance on a Nanodrop 2000c.

This receptor chain uses TRBV18 and TRBJ1-2, with 7 middle bases fitting TRBD1. The specimen was memory CD4+ T cells from PBMCs. The cell subset or site label, as the study defines it: CD45RA-negative fraction. The clonotype was recovered from a man aged 18 to 35 in good health. Some clones in this sample may be carry-over from other donors' samples. Here the CDR3 is given as CASSPRDSSYGYTF. The DNA sequence is as follows: TGTGCCAGCTCACCAAGGGACAGCTCATATGGCTACACCTTC. The entire variable domain, with the stretches around the CDR3 drawn from the reference TRBV18 and TRBJ1-2 proteins, is NAGVMQNPRHLVRRRGQEARLRCSPMKGHSHVYWYRQLPEEGLKFMVYLQKENIIDESGMPKERFSAEFPKEGPSILRIQQVVRGDSAAYFCASSPRDSSYGYTFGSGTRLTVV.